This TCR beta chain was recorded in a study of cytomegalovirus exposure and HLA in healthy donors. This CDR3 is built from 14 residues. V dropped 2 bases and J dropped 9; count of bases not matched to a gene: 4. Germline CDR1 and CDR2: MDHEN and SYDVKM. A multiplex PCR was run with 60 Vbeta primers and 13 Jbeta primers. The repertoire was sequenced with immunoSEQ multiplex PCR; TCRdb's copy has only in-frame clones and lacks some. The sample records about 140,000 clones, 70% to 80% being singletons. In this sample, this clone turned up once. The chain combines TRBV28 with TRBJ1-2; TRBD1 matches at 12 bases. Sequenced input: PBMCs. The sequence was collected from a woman in her fifties or sixties in good health and CMV-seronegative. The CDR3 DNA follows: TGTGCCAGCAGTTTACAGGGACAGGGGGCTCGCTACACCTTC. Translating gives CASSLQGQGARYTF.